This T cell receptor (beta chain) is drawn from a study of blood T cell repertoires in COVID-19. Background on the study: Samples came from the United States, Italy and Spain, spanning acute and convalescent COVID-19. The cDNA or gDNA used as material had been derived from T cells, B-cell-depleted T cells, or PBMCs.

A word on this clone: At the DNA level, this CDR3 is encoded by other sequences in the same sample as well.

V dropped 4 bases and J dropped 3 bases, with 10 bases sitting between them. Germline assignment: CDR1 SGHTA and CDR2 FQGTGA. CDR3 length equals 15 residues. Source study methods: Estimates of nucleated cell counts were drawn from the amplification of reference gene primers. Data came from immunoSEQ multiplex PCR; TCRdb stores just in-frame clones and leaves some out. The D gene and trimming were derived from the DNA, and the V and J assignments and clone size from that table. The sample includes tens of thousands of clones, around 86% of them seen just once. This receptor was identified in a human donor with active COVID-19. The donor label of this sample is uncertain. Material for sequencing was peripheral blood. The chain carries TRBV7-3 and TRBJ2-6; maybe TRBD1 (6 bases). The CDR3 DNA is TGTGCCAGCAGCTATCAGGGGAGTGGGGCCAACGTCCTGACTTTC. Amino acid sequence: CASSYQGSGANVLTF.